Only a few counts were recorded for the clone carrying this T cell receptor (beta chain). The antigen remains undetermined. The data are from a study of response to subunit inactivated influenza vaccine. Study-wide results and limits: Authors suggested few new T cells are recruited by each seasonal influenza vaccination.

Germline loops: CDR1 SGHRS, CDR2 YFSETQ. V lost 0 bases to trimming and J lost 1 base; unmatched junction nucleotides: 5. The CDR3 extends over 17 amino acids. From the RT-PCR reads, TCRdb called clonotypes with MiXCR, one entry per CDR3 protein. Of roughly 780,000 distinct CDR3 sequences detected, about 18% appear once; the ten largest clones hold 9.5% to 13%. The chain couples TRBV5-1 to TRBJ2-3; 10 positions match TRBD2. The specimen was PBMCs from blood, collected 4 to 6 days after vaccination. The clonotype was recovered from a man aged 50 or older who received an inactivated influenza vaccine. The CDR3 nucleotides read TGCGCCAGCAGCTTGGGTAGCGGGGGGCCTCGCACAGATACGCAGTATTTT. The encoded protein is CASSLGSGGPRTDTQYF.